This is a list of T cell receptor beta chains from one sample in a study of PD-1 blockade in classical Hodgkin lymphoma. Sequencing used immunoSEQ multiplex PCR; TCRdb keeps in-frame clones, though not all of them. The data contain 85,000 to 90,000 clones, approximately 90% of them seen just once; the ten biggest clones take up around 3%. The material sequenced was peripheral blood mononuclear cells (PBMCs), taken before the fourth cycle of nivolumab. All receptors come from a human donor with classical Hodgkin lymphoma. Each CDR3 is given with its conserved first and last residue. The D gene is left open where the match is weak. Only part of the rows carry a size: once, few, many, or a class if the clone is expanded.

v_gene: TRBV19; j_gene: TRBJ1-1; abundance: .; d_gene: .; CDR3aa: CASSPIDRLNTEAFF; CDR3nt: TGTGCCAGTAGTCCAATCGACAGGCTGAACACTGAAGCTTTCTTT
v_gene: TRBV15; j_gene: TRBJ2-1; abundance: .; d_gene: .; CDR3aa: CATSSPVGEQFF; CDR3nt: TGTGCCACCAGCAGTCCAGTAGGTGAGCAGTTCTTC
v_gene: TRBV28; j_gene: TRBJ1-5; abundance: .; d_gene: .; CDR3aa: CASSQSNQPQHF; CDR3nt: TGTGCCAGCAGTCAGAGCAATCAGCCCCAGCATTTT
v_gene: TRBV6-6; j_gene: TRBJ1-4; abundance: .; d_gene: .; CDR3aa: CAATGATNEKLFF; CDR3nt: TGTGCCGCAACCGGGGCAACTAATGAAAAACTGTTTTTT
v_gene: TRBV18; j_gene: TRBJ1-3; abundance: .; d_gene: .; CDR3aa: CASSPPSPSGNTIYF; CDR3nt: TGTGCCAGCTCACCACCCTCCCCCTCTGGAAACACCATATATTTT
v_gene: TRBV7-9; j_gene: TRBJ1-1; abundance: .; d_gene: .; CDR3aa: CASSLAEGPFF; CDR3nt: TGTGCCAGCAGCTTAGCGGAAGGCCCCTTCTTT
v_gene: TRBV2; j_gene: TRBJ2-4; abundance: .; d_gene: TRBD1; CDR3aa: CASSREQGAKNIQYF; CDR3nt: TGTGCCAGCAGTAGGGAACAGGGGGCCAAAAACATTCAGTACTTC
v_gene: TRBV19; j_gene: TRBJ2-6; abundance: .; d_gene: .; CDR3aa: CASSIVQGSGANVLTF; CDR3nt: TGTGCCAGTAGTATAGTTCAGGGATCTGGGGCCAACGTCCTGACTTTC
v_gene: TRBV2; j_gene: TRBJ2-4; abundance: .; d_gene: .; CDR3aa: CASSANSLLAKNIQYF; CDR3nt: TGTGCCAGCAGTGCTAACAGTTTACTAGCCAAAAACATTCAGTACTTC
v_gene: TRBV7-9; j_gene: TRBJ1-1; abundance: .; d_gene: .; CDR3aa: CASSLAGLPEAFF; CDR3nt: TGTGCCAGCAGCTTAGCAGGGCTTCCCGAAGCTTTCTTT
v_gene: TRBV30; j_gene: TRBJ1-1; abundance: .; d_gene: .; CDR3aa: CAWRGLLPEAFF; CDR3nt: TGTGCCTGGAGAGGTCTCCTTCCTGAAGCTTTCTTT
v_gene: TRBV14; j_gene: TRBJ1-3; abundance: .; d_gene: .; CDR3aa: CASSQVWGLGNTIYF; CDR3nt: TGTGCCAGCAGCCAAGTTTGGGGTCTTGGAAACACCATATATTTT
v_gene: TRBV5-6; j_gene: TRBJ2-7; abundance: .; d_gene: .; CDR3aa: CASSFSLGAYEQYF; CDR3nt: TGTGCCAGCAGCTTTTCTCTAGGGGCTTACGAGCAGTACTTC
v_gene: TRBV28; j_gene: TRBJ1-4; abundance: once; d_gene: .; CDR3aa: CASKTPAPNEKLFF; CDR3nt: TGTGCCAGCAAGACTCCGGCACCTAATGAAAAACTGTTTTTT
v_gene: TRBV6-5; j_gene: TRBJ2-5; abundance: .; d_gene: .; CDR3aa: CASSFDSPVETQYF; CDR3nt: TGTGCCAGCAGTTTCGACAGTCCGGTGGAGACCCAGTACTTC
v_gene: TRBV7-2; j_gene: TRBJ1-5; abundance: .; d_gene: TRBD1; CDR3aa: CASSSGQGNVANQPQHF; CDR3nt: TGTGCCAGCAGCTCGGGACAGGGAAATGTGGCAAATCAGCCCCAGCATTTT
v_gene: TRBV2; j_gene: TRBJ1-2; abundance: .; d_gene: TRBD1; CDR3aa: CASSNDRVGGYTF; CDR3nt: TGTGCCAGCAGCAACGACAGGGTGGGTGGCTACACCTTC
v_gene: TRBV7-9; j_gene: TRBJ1-1; abundance: .; d_gene: TRBD1; CDR3aa: CASSEGQKNTEAFF; CDR3nt: TGTGCCAGCAGCGAGGGACAGAAGAACACTGAAGCTTTCTTT
v_gene: TRBV9; j_gene: TRBJ2-2; abundance: .; d_gene: TRBD1; CDR3aa: CASSPRPGQGRTGELFF; CDR3nt: TGTGCCAGCAGCCCTCGGCCGGGACAGGGGCGCACCGGGGAGCTGTTTTTT
v_gene: TRBV19; j_gene: TRBJ2-7; abundance: .; d_gene: .; CDR3aa: CASSTPTAANYEQYF; CDR3nt: TGTGCCAGTAGTACCCCGACAGCGGCTAACTACGAGCAGTACTTC
v_gene: TRBV7-2; j_gene: TRBJ1-1; abundance: .; d_gene: .; CDR3aa: CASSSKGVRFEAFF; CDR3nt: TGTGCCAGCAGCTCCAAAGGGGTGCGCTTTGAAGCTTTCTTT
v_gene: TRBV2; j_gene: TRBJ1-1; abundance: .; d_gene: .; CDR3aa: CASRFEYMNTEAFF; CDR3nt: TGTGCCAGTCGTTTCGAGTACATGAACACTGAAGCTTTCTTT
v_gene: TRBV6-5; j_gene: TRBJ1-6; abundance: .; d_gene: .; CDR3aa: CASSYGRGGSPLHF; CDR3nt: TGTGCCAGCAGTTACGGACGAGGGGGTTCACCCCTCCACTTT
v_gene: TRBV11-3; j_gene: TRBJ1-3; abundance: .; d_gene: .; CDR3aa: CASSYDSDSGNTIYF; CDR3nt: TGTGCCAGCAGTTACGACAGCGACTCTGGAAACACCATATATTTT
v_gene: TRBV9; j_gene: TRBJ1-2; abundance: .; d_gene: .; CDR3aa: CASSVGWSGANYGYTF; CDR3nt: TGTGCCAGCAGCGTAGGGTGGTCAGGAGCTAACTATGGCTACACCTTC
v_gene: TRBV5-6; j_gene: TRBJ2-7; abundance: .; d_gene: .; CDR3aa: CASSLGQNYEQYF; CDR3nt: TGTGCCAGCAGCTTGGGGCAGAACTACGAGCAGTACTTC
v_gene: TRBV7-9; j_gene: TRBJ1-2; abundance: .; d_gene: .; CDR3aa: CASSLFLTDINYGYTF; CDR3nt: TGTGCCAGCAGCTTATTTTTAACAGATATTAACTATGGCTACACCTTC
v_gene: TRBV18; j_gene: TRBJ1-1; abundance: .; d_gene: .; CDR3aa: CASSPNHPGNTEAFF; CDR3nt: TGTGCCAGCTCACCAAATCATCCAGGGAACACTGAAGCTTTCTTT
v_gene: TRBV4-3; j_gene: TRBJ1-4; abundance: .; d_gene: .; CDR3aa: CASSQDRQGNEKLFF; CDR3nt: TGCGCCAGCAGCCAAGATCGTCAGGGTAATGAAAAACTGTTTTTT
v_gene: TRBV7-9; j_gene: TRBJ2-7; abundance: .; d_gene: .; CDR3aa: CASSLAGHESYEQYF; CDR3nt: TGTGCCAGCAGCTTAGCGGGACACGAATCTTACGAGCAGTACTTC
v_gene: TRBV11-2; j_gene: TRBJ2-7; abundance: .; d_gene: .; CDR3aa: CASSLAGGHEQYF; CDR3nt: TGTGCCAGCAGCTTAGCGGGGGGCCACGAGCAGTACTTC
v_gene: TRBV30; j_gene: TRBJ1-6; abundance: .; d_gene: .; CDR3aa: CAWSPNSYNSPLHF; CDR3nt: TGTGCCTGGAGCCCGAACTCCTATAATTCACCCCTCCACTTT
v_gene: TRBV7-9; j_gene: TRBJ2-7; abundance: .; d_gene: .; CDR3aa: CASSSTGLGEQYF; CDR3nt: TGTGCCAGCAGCTCCACAGGGTTGGGCGAGCAGTACTTC
v_gene: TRBV7-9; j_gene: TRBJ2-2; abundance: .; d_gene: TRBD1; CDR3aa: CASSPGQGWTGELFF; CDR3nt: TGTGCCAGCAGCCCCGGACAGGGGTGGACCGGGGAGCTGTTTTTT
v_gene: TRBV5-3; j_gene: TRBJ2-7; abundance: .; d_gene: .; CDR3aa: CASSPSGGEQYF; CDR3nt: TGTGCCAGCAGCCCCAGCGGCGGGGAGCAGTACTTC
v_gene: TRBV7-2; j_gene: TRBJ1-2; abundance: .; d_gene: TRBD1; CDR3aa: CASSFDRGLSYGYTF; CDR3nt: TGTGCCAGCAGCTTTGACAGGGGGCTCAGCTATGGCTACACCTTC
v_gene: TRBV2; j_gene: TRBJ1-5; abundance: .; d_gene: TRBD1; CDR3aa: CASRQGGFLQPQHF; CDR3nt: TGTGCCAGCAGACAGGGGGGATTTCTGCAGCCCCAGCATTTT
v_gene: TRBV6-5; j_gene: TRBJ1-2; abundance: .; d_gene: .; CDR3aa: CASSYPGSRGYTF; CDR3nt: TGTGCCAGCAGTTACCCCGGCTCACGAGGCTACACCTTC
v_gene: TRBV19; j_gene: TRBJ2-1; abundance: once; d_gene: .; CDR3aa: CASSIDWALDSYNEQFF; CDR3nt: TGTGCCAGTAGTATCGACTGGGCCTTAGACTCCTACAATGAGCAGTTCTTC
v_gene: TRBV19; j_gene: TRBJ2-2; abundance: .; d_gene: TRBD2; CDR3aa: CASSIDLGLVVTGELFF; CDR3nt: TGTGCCAGTAGTATAGACCTCGGACTAGTAGTCACCGGGGAGCTGTTTTTT
v_gene: TRBV18; j_gene: TRBJ1-5; abundance: .; d_gene: TRBD1; CDR3aa: CASSPSTDRVSGQPQHF; CDR3nt: TGTGCCAGCTCACCAAGTACGGACAGGGTTTCGGGGCAGCCCCAGCATTTT
v_gene: TRBV18; j_gene: TRBJ2-3; abundance: .; d_gene: .; CDR3aa: CASSQGPSTDTQYF; CDR3nt: TGTGCCAGCTCTCAGGGCCCTAGCACAGATACGCAGTATTTT
v_gene: TRBV28; j_gene: TRBJ1-4; abundance: .; d_gene: TRBD1; CDR3aa: CASKRDRGHPNEKLFF; CDR3nt: TGTGCCAGCAAACGGGACAGGGGGCACCCTAATGAAAAACTGTTTTTT
v_gene: TRBV18; j_gene: TRBJ1-5; abundance: .; d_gene: .; CDR3aa: CASSPSQGNQPQHF; CDR3nt: TGTGCCAGCTCACCATCCCAGGGGAATCAGCCCCAGCATTTT
v_gene: TRBV27; j_gene: TRBJ1-1; abundance: .; d_gene: TRBD1; CDR3aa: CASWTGNTEAFF; CDR3nt: TGTGCCAGTTGGACAGGGAACACTGAAGCTTTCTTT
v_gene: TRBV5-1; j_gene: TRBJ1-2; abundance: .; d_gene: .; CDR3aa: CASSFLGNYGYTF; CDR3nt: TGCGCCAGCAGCTTCCTTGGTAACTATGGCTACACCTTC
v_gene: TRBV30; j_gene: TRBJ2-2; abundance: .; d_gene: .; CDR3aa: CAWSRRDPGELFF; CDR3nt: TGTGCCTGGAGCCGCAGGGACCCCGGGGAGCTGTTTTTT
v_gene: TRBV30; j_gene: TRBJ2-2; abundance: .; d_gene: .; CDR3aa: CAWSVKLQINTGELFF; CDR3nt: TGTGCCTGGAGTGTAAAGCTACAGATAAACACCGGGGAGCTGTTTTTT